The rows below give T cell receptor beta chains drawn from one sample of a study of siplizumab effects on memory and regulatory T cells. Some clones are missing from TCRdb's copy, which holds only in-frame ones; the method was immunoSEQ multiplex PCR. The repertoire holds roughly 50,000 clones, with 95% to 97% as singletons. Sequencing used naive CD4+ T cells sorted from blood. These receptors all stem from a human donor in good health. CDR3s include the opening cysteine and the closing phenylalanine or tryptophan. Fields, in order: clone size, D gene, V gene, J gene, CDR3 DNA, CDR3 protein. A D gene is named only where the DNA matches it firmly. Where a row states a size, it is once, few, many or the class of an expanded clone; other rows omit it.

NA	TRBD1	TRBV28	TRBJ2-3	TGTGCCAGCAGCACTAGGACAGGGACAGATACGCAGTATTTT	CASSTRTGTDTQYF
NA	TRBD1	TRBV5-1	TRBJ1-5	TGCGCCAGCAGCTCGGGACAGGGTGATCAGCCCCAGCATTTT	CASSSGQGDQPQHF
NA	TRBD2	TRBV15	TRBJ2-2	TGTGCCACCAGCAGAGTAGCGGGAGGAGACACCGGGGAGCTGTTTTTT	CATSRVAGGDTGELFF
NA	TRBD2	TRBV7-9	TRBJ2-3	TGTGCCAGCAGCTTAGCTACTAGCGGACCTAGCACAGATACGCAGTATTTT	CASSLATSGPSTDTQYF
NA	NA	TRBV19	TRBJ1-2	TGTGCCAGTAGTAAGGGGACCCTGGCGGGCTATGGCTACACCTTC	CASSKGTLAGYGYTF
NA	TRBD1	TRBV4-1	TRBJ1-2	TGCGCCAGCAGCCAAGAATCCCAGGGGGTATATGGCTACACCTTC	CASSQESQGVYGYTF
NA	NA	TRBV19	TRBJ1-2	TGTGCCAGTGGGGTTTTCATCTACACCTTC	CASGVFIYTF
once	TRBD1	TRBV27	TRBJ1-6	TGTGCCAGCAGTACTCGGACAGGGCCGAATTCACCCCTCCACTTT	CASSTRTGPNSPLHF
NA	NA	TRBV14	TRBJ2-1	TGTGCCAGCAGCCCTTTAACAGGGACTGAGCAGTTCTTC	CASSPLTGTEQFF
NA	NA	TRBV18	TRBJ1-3	TGTGCCAGCTCACCAAGACAGGCCTCTGGAAACACCATATATTTT	CASSPRQASGNTIYF